This entry lists 17 T cell receptor beta chains sequenced from one sample in a study of memory CD4+ T cells and cytomegalovirus serostatus. Single viable CD3+CD4+CD8-CD45RO+ cells were sorted as the memory CD4+ T cells. Produced via immunoSEQ multiplex PCR; TCRdb's table is partial and in-frame only. This table holds roughly 28,000 clones, around 75% found once. The sequencing sample was made of memory CD4+ T cells from blood. The source of these receptors is an adult in good health and CMV-seronegative.

The V call is TRBV28, the J call TRBJ1-2, with D perhaps TRBD1 (5 bases). CDR1 and CDR2 (germline): MDHEN, SYDVKM. V lost 6 bases and J 4 bases, leaving 15 bases between the germline ends. There are 14 residues in the CDR3. The CDR3 nucleotides read TGTGCCAGCAGAGCTAACATGGGGGTCTATGGCTACACCTTC. Translated: CASRANMGVYGYTF.

This clone was counted a few times. This chain joins TRBV4-2 and TRBJ2-5; the D is unclear. The CDR3 totals 14 residues. CDR1 and CDR2 from the germline V gene are LGHNA and YNFKEQ. The V gene lost 5 bases and the J gene lost 4 bases, with 14 bases spanning the gap. For the CDR3, the DNA is TGTGCCAGCAGCGAAAACCCCGTAGGAGAGACCCAGTACTTC. The encoded protein is CASSENPVGETQYF.

This rearrangement joins TRBV19 to TRBJ1-5; 9 positions agree with TRBD1. V shed 3 bases and J 5 bases; nucleotides not matched to a gene: 11. Germline V lookup: CDR1 LNHDA, CDR2 SQIVND (reference sequence). The CDR3 is 17 residues long. In DNA form, the CDR3 reads TGTGCCAGTAGTATTGGGTGGACAGGGGAGATTCATCAGCCCCAGCATTTT. Amino acids: CASSIGWTGEIHQPQHF.

The chain couples TRBV27 to TRBJ1-4; D call uncertain. The CDR3 runs 17 residues. V shed 2 bases and J shed 10 bases, with 23 bases lying between them. Germline-derived CDR1 and CDR2 are MNHEY and SMNVEV (reference sequence). CDR3 amino acids: CASSLHRPGLGVGKLFF. CDR3 nucleotide sequence: TGTGCCAGCAGTTTACACCGACCGGGTCTCGGGGTAGGAAAACTGTTTTTT.

The chain couples TRBV19 to TRBJ2-1; TRBD2 matches at 9 bases. The V segment lost 10 bases and the J segment 1 base; nucleotides outside the gene matches: 5. Germline values: CDR1 LNHDA, CDR2 SQIVND (reference sequence). The CDR3 runs 14 residues. CDR3: CATFSGGSYNEQFF. CDR3 bases: TGTGCCACGTTCAGCGGGGGGTCCTACAATGAGCAGTTCTTC.

V is TRBV10-3 and J is TRBJ1-3, with D possibly matching TRBD1 (5 bases). The CDR3 loop spans 17 amino acids. The germline gives CDR1 ENHRY, CDR2 SYGVKD. Trimming shortened V by 8 bases and J by 2 bases, and 22 bases separated the two germline ends. CDR3 protein: CAIASPRPRQTGNTIYF. CDR3 in DNA: TGTGCCATCGCGTCCCCTCGCCCTCGACAGACTGGAAACACCATATATTTT.

V gene TRBV18 combines with J gene TRBJ2-4; the match to TRBD2 covers 13 bases. The length of the CDR3 is 16 residues. The trim removed 3 bases at V and 3 bases at J, leaving 2 bases unmatched. Germline V lookup: CDR1 KGHSH, CDR2 LQKENI. CDR3 sequence (DNA): TGTGCCAGCTCACCTGGGACTAGCGGGGTCAAAAACATTCAGTACTTC. Amino acids: CASSPGTSGVKNIQYF.

In its sample, this clone was seen once. V and J are TRBV18 and TRBJ2-7, with D maybe TRBD1 (6 bases). CDR1 KGHSH and CDR2 LQKENI come from the germline V gene. The V and J ends lost 4 bases and 3 bases respectively, with 7 bases between them. The CDR3 is 12 amino acids. The DNA for the CDR3 is TGTGCCAGCTCACAGGGGGTCTACGAGCAGTACTTC. It specifies CASSQGVYEQYF.

The chain combines TRBV5-4 with TRBJ1-2; weak D call: TRBD1 (5 bases). The CDR3 contains 13 residues. V dropped 4 bases and J dropped 4 bases, with 11 bases sitting between them. Germline CDR1 SGHNT, CDR2 YYREEE (reference sequence). The CDR3: CASSRDSSYGYTF. As DNA, the CDR3 is TGTGCCAGCAGCCGGGACTCGAGCTATGGCTACACCTTC.

This sequence joins TRBV2 and TRBJ2-5; 7 bases map to TRBD2. The length of the CDR3 is 13 residues. Germline V gene data show CDR1 as SNHLY and CDR2 as FYNNEI. Losses at the gene ends were 7 bases for V and 6 bases for J; bases not matched to a gene: 8. This chain's CDR3 is CASNSRDYQTQYF. The DNA for the CDR3 is TGTGCCAGCAACTCCCGGGACTACCAGACCCAGTACTTC.

The chain carries TRBV18 and TRBJ1-2; TRBD1 is a possible D gene (6 bases). CDR3 length: 14 amino acids. V was cut by 3 bases and J by 5 bases, with 13 bases left in between. Germline values: CDR1 KGHSH, CDR2 LQKENI. CDR3 in amino acids: CASSPRQVGYGYTF. The CDR3 DNA sequence: TGTGCCAGCTCACCCCGACAGGTTGGGTATGGCTACACCTTC.

The chain employs TRBV19 and TRBJ1-2; 7 bases are shared with TRBD1. After removal of 5 bases from V and 3 bases from J, the junction contained 12 bases not matched to a gene. Germline V gene data show CDR1 as LNHDA and CDR2 as SQIVND (reference sequence). This CDR3 has 16 amino acids. DNA for the CDR3: TGTGCCAGTAGTGGTCCCGACAGGGAAGTTCACTATGGCTACACCTTC. As protein: CASSGPDREVHYGYTF.

This clone was detected only a few times. V is TRBV19 and J is TRBJ1-5; 7 bases fit TRBD1. CDR3 size: 14 residues. V gave up 6 bases and J gave up 5 bases; unmatched junction bases: 7. CDR1 is LNHDA, CDR2 SQIVND, per germline (reference sequence). CDR3 sequence: CASRIGGGYQPQHF. CDR3 DNA sequence: TGTGCCAGTAGAATCGGAGGGGGCTATCAGCCCCAGCATTTT. The full variable domain, in which reference TRBV19 and TRBJ1-5 provide the parts outside the CDR3, is DGGITQSPKYLFRKEGQNVTLSCEQNLNHDAMYWYRQDPGQGLRLIYYSQIVNDFQKGDIAEGYSVSREKKESFPLTVTSAQKNPTAFYLCASRIGGGYQPQHFGDGTRLSIL.

In its sample, this clone was seen a few times. The V gene is TRBV29-1, the J gene TRBJ1-3; D unresolved. Germline V gene lookup returns CDR1 SQVTM and CDR2 ANQGSEA. The CDR3 length is 11 residues. Trimming cost V 7 bases and J 4 bases, with 8 bases left between them. The CDR3 protein is CSAETGNTIYF. CDR3 nucleotides: TGCAGCGCTGAGACGGGAAACACCATATATTTT.

The chain has TRBV6-5 and TRBJ2-5, with 11 bases lining up with TRBD2. The V gene end was trimmed by 6 bases and the J gene end by 1 base; junction bases not matched to a gene: 4. Germline CDR1 MNHEY, CDR2 SVGAGI. The CDR3 is made up of 15 amino acids. Here the CDR3 DNA reads TGTGCCAGCAGATTAGCGGGGGGGTCCCAAGAGACCCAGTACTTC. It is translated as CASRLAGGSQETQYF.

This clone has only a few counts. The V and J genes are TRBV29-1 and TRBJ2-2; D gene unclear. Trimming removed 5 bases at V and 5 bases at J, with 12 bases between. The CDR3 runs to 13 residues. The germline V gene has CDR1 SQVTM and CDR2 ANQGSEA. CDR3 residues: CSVFEMRTGELFF. CDR3 coding DNA: TGCAGCGTTTTCGAAATGCGGACCGGGGAGCTGTTTTTT.

V is TRBV29-1 and J is TRBJ2-3; D gene unclear. Trimming left V 7 bases short and J 2 bases short, with 10 bases between. Per the germline V gene, CDR1 is SQVTM and CDR2 is ANQGSEA. The CDR3 covers 12 residues. For the CDR3, the DNA is TGCAGCGCCCGGGCGATCACAGATACGCAGTATTTT. This gives the protein CSARAITDTQYF.